The clone carrying this T cell receptor (beta chain) has more than one count but fewer than ten. The antigen is unknown. The sample, blood from the first hyperthyroidism diagnosis, precedes any ophthalmopathy symptoms. These data originate in a study of T cells in Graves' hyperthyroidism and ophthalmopathy. Background on the study: Peripheral blood sampling occurred at initial diagnosis, before any treatment.

The TCR beta CDR3 regions underwent amplification using RNA transcripts as the source. Primed by the HTBI set, a first-round RT-PCR was run on the TCR CDR3. Using its own MiXCR run on the multiplex PCR reads, TCRdb lists one record per CDR3 protein. Of roughly 290,000 distinct CDR3 sequences listed, less than 15% are singletons. Study results and caveats: Blood shared most expanded thyroid clonotypes above 0.001. A 13 V-J signature model discriminated ophthalmopathy versus stable hyperthyroidism.

The CDR3 is 18 amino acids. V was shortened by 5 bases and J by 0 bases, with 18 bases between the two germline ends. Germline loops: CDR1 SGHKS, CDR2 YYEKEE (reference sequence). The rearrangement uses TRBV5-5 and TRBJ1-6, with a tentative D call TRBD1 (5 bases). The sample consisted of blood. The clonotype was recovered from a woman younger than 45 with Graves' hyperthyroidism that later progressed to Graves' ophthalmopathy. CDR3 protein: CASRGGVGRSSYNSPLHF. CDR3 in DNA: TGTGCCAGCAGGGGAGGGGTTGGCAGAAGCTCCTATAATTCACCCCTCCACTTT. Together with reference TRBV5-5 and TRBJ1-6, the CDR3 gives the full variable domain: DAGVTQSPTHLIKTRGQQVTLRCSPISGHKSVSWYQQVLGQGPQFIFQYYEKEERGRGNFPDRFSARQFPNYSSELNVNALLLGDSALYLCASRGGVGRSSYNSPLHFGNGTRLTVT.